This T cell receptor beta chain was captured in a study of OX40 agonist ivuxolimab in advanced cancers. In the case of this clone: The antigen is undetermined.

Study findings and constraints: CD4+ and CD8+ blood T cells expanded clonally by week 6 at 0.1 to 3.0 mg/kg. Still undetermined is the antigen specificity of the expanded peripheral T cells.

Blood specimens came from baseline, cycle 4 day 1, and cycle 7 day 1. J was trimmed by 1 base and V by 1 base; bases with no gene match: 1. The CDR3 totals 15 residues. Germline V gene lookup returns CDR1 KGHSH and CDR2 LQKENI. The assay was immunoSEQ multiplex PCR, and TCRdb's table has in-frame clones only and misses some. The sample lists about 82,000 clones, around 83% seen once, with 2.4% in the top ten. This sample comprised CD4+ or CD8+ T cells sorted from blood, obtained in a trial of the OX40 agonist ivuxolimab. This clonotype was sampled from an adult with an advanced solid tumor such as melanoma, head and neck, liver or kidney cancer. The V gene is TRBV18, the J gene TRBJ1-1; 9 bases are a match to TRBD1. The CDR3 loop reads CASSPRTGENTEAFF. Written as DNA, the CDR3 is TGTGCCAGCTCACCACGGACAGGGGAGAACACTGAAGCTTTCTTT.